These 11 T cell receptor beta chains originate from one sample sequenced in a study of shared clonotypes between healthy human individuals. The assay was immunoSEQ multiplex PCR, and TCRdb's table has in-frame clones only and misses some. In the table there are roughly 700,000 clones, around 67% of which are singletons. The sequenced sample was memory CD4+ T cells sorted from blood. Subset: CD45RA-negative fraction. The receptors stem from a woman in her 30s in good health.

This clone was counted only a few times. J is TRBJ2-1 and V is TRBV5-4, with TRBD2 matching over 8 bases. The CDR3 extends over 18 amino acids. The V segment lost 1 base and the J segment 5 bases; nucleotides outside the gene matches: 14. The germline gives CDR1 SGHNT, CDR2 YYREEE (reference sequence). The CDR3 spells CASSLSPWTSQTNNEQFF. Here the CDR3 DNA reads TGTGCCAGCAGCTTGTCTCCCTGGACTAGCCAGACCAACAATGAGCAGTTCTTC.

This clone was observed a single time. The chain recombines TRBV29-1 with TRBJ2-2; TRBD1 agrees at 11 bases. Germline trimming cut 6 bases from V and 5 bases from J; bases unmatched to any gene: 2. The CDR3 has 13 amino acids. The germline gives CDR1 SQVTM, CDR2 ANQGSEA. This CDR3 reads CSVGTGGTGELFF. As DNA, the CDR3 is TGCAGCGTGGGGACAGGGGGGACCGGGGAGCTGTTTTTT.

The chain employs TRBV5-4 and TRBJ2-3, with 7 bases aligning to TRBD1. The CDR3 has 14 residues. Trimming took 0 bases from V and 4 from J; bases not matched to a gene: 2. Per germline, CDR1 SGHNT and CDR2 YYREEE (reference sequence). In DNA, the CDR3 is TGTGCCAGCAGCTTGGGACAGGGAGCAGATACGCAGTATTTT. Its translation: CASSLGQGADTQYF. Full variable domain (outside the CDR3, taken from reference TRBV5-4 and TRBJ2-3): ETGVTQSPTHLIKTRGQQVTLRCSSQSGHNTVSWYQQALGQGPQFIFQYYREEENGRGNFPPRFSGLQFPNYSSELNVNALELDDSALYLCASSLGQGADTQYFGPGTRLTVL.

As concerns this clone: A much more abundant neighbour one base away suggests this may be a read error. The chain has TRBV5-4 and TRBJ2-5; TRBD2 aligns across 8 bases. CDR3 length equals 13 residues. In germline, CDR1 is SGHNT, CDR2 YYREEE (reference sequence). The junction had 4 bases not matched to a gene; V was cut back by 4 bases and J by 5 bases. The DNA for the CDR3 is TGTGCCAGCAGCGTCGGGGGGGTGGAGACCCAGTACTTC. Its protein product is CASSVGGVETQYF.

About this clone itself: A far larger clone is just one base off, so this is likely a read error. The J gene is TRBJ1-1, the V gene TRBV28; no firm D call. Trimming took 7 bases from V and 6 from J, leaving 21 bases between them. The CDR3 runs to 15 residues. The germline V gene has CDR1 MDHEN and CDR2 SYDVKM. The CDR3 nucleotides read TGTGCCAGCACCCCGGCGGAGGGCAAACGAGCTGAAGCTTTCTTT. Its translation: CASTPAEGKRAEAFF.

The chain combines TRBV5-1 with TRBJ2-7; 7 positions agree with TRBD2. The junction had 7 bases not matched to a gene; V was cut back by 0 bases and J by 7 bases. The length of the CDR3 is 14 residues. Germline V CDR1 and CDR2: SGHRS, YFSETQ. The CDR3 bases are TGCGCCAGCAGCTTGGCGGGGACTAATCGTGAGCAGTACTTC. Its translation is CASSLAGTNREQYF.

The chain's CDR3 is CASRSTPGLAGEGYNEQFF. CDR3 in DNA: TGTGCCAGCAGGTCGACTCCGGGACTAGCGGGAGAGGGGTACAATGAGCAGTTCTTC. The chain joins TRBV7-2 to TRBJ2-1; 14 bases are shared with TRBD2. The CDR3 has 19 residues. Per germline, CDR1 SGHTA and CDR2 FQGNSA. Trimming removed 6 bases from V and 4 bases from J; junction bases left unmatched: 14. Using reference TRBV7-2 and TRBJ2-1 for the parts outside the CDR3, the full variable domain is GAGVSQSPSNKVTEKGKDVELRCDPISGHTALYWYRQSLGQGLEFLIYFQGNSAPDKSGLPSDRFSAERTGGSVSTLTIQRTQQEDSAVYLCASRSTPGLAGEGYNEQFFGPGTRLTVL.

The V and J genes are TRBV7-9 and TRBJ2-1; 9 nucleotides line up with TRBD2. This CDR3 is built from 15 residues. The V segment lost 5 bases and the J segment 8 bases; nucleotides outside the gene matches: 10. Germline assignment: CDR1 SEHNR and CDR2 FQNEAQ (reference sequence). CDR3 nucleotides: TGTGCCAGCAGCCCCCCTGGCAGCGGGAGGTATGAGCAGTTCTTC. This codes for CASSPPGSGRYEQFF.

This clone appeared once. This chain joins TRBV18 and TRBJ2-1, with 9 bases identical to TRBD2. V dropped 3 bases and J dropped 10; count of bases not matched to a gene: 10. Germline lookup yields CDR1 KGHSH and CDR2 LQKENI. This CDR3 spans 15 amino acids. This chain's CDR3 is CASSPGVAGDREQFF. CDR3 DNA sequence: TGTGCCAGCTCACCGGGGGTAGCGGGAGATCGCGAGCAGTTCTTC.

The chain combines TRBV6-5 with TRBJ2-2; the D call may be TRBD1 or TRBD2 (5 bases each). The V end was cut by 0 bases, the J end by 6 bases, with 11 bases between. This CDR3 comprises 15 residues. Germline assignment: CDR1 MNHEY and CDR2 SVGAGI. CDR3 loop: CASSYSWQGAGELFF. The CDR3 DNA reads as TGTGCCAGCAGTTACTCGTGGCAGGGAGCCGGGGAGCTGTTTTTT.

The chain links TRBV29-1 to TRBJ2-2; 10 nucleotides line up with TRBD2. V was pared by 6 bases and J by 5 bases, with 12 bases of the junction left unmatched. Germline CDR1 is SQVTM and CDR2 is ANQGSEA. The CDR3 runs 16 residues. CDR3 nucleotides: TGCAGCGTCGGATCCCTAGCGGGAGTAGGGACCGGGGAGCTGTTTTTT. Amino acid sequence: CSVGSLAGVGTGELFF.